This TCR beta chain emerged from a study of shared clonotypes between healthy human individuals. Study outcomes and limitations: Across subsets, estimated richness was generally greater for naive than for memory populations.

All of the donors resided in Nashville, Tennessee, and each was a Caucasian adult. A CD45RA+ naive subset and a CD45RA-negative memory subset were split from CD4+ cells. In regard to this clone: Its specificity is not known.

Deep was the level at which the assay was run. Assay: immunoSEQ multiplex PCR; the TCRdb copy retains only in-frame clones and omits some. The repertoire includes approximately 1,500,000 clones, approximately 98% of them detected once, and about 0.45% sits in the top ten. The TCR originated in a man aged 30 to 39 in good health. The sequenced sample consisted of naive CD4+ T cells sorted from blood. Subset in this sample: CD45RA+ positively selected.

The CDR3 DNA is TGTGCCAGCAGTTACGCTAGCGGGACCGGGGAGCTGTTTTTT. Translated, it gives CASSYASGTGELFF. J is TRBJ2-2 and V is TRBV6-6; 8 bases line up with TRBD2. Germline loops: CDR1 MNHNY, CDR2 SVGAGI (reference sequence). The CDR3 spans 14 residues. V lost 2 bases and J lost 5; bases outside the gene matches: 1.